This TCR beta chain was sequenced in a study of T-cell memory formation after mild COVID-19. Study background: TCR clustering was largely donor specific. Whole-study findings and limits: CD4+ contracting clones were found mainly in CM and EM, and CD8+ ones in EMRA. A subset of responding clones appeared in pre-infection memory, suggesting cross-reactive memory joined.

Constant-segment primers were used for 5'RACE, and the resulting TCR alpha and TCR beta cDNA libraries carried sample barcodes and UMIs. A single record per CDR3 protein comes from TCRdb applying MiXCR to the 5' RACE reads. The data show 250,000 to 350,000 distinct CDR3 sequences, about 17% seen once. The germline V gene encodes CDR1 SGHTA and CDR2 FQGTGA. The CDR3 is made up of 15 amino acids. The junction had 9 bases not matched to a gene; V was cut back by 5 bases and J by 8 bases. Worth noting for this clonotype: Its antigen remains unknown.

V usage is TRBV7-3 and J usage is TRBJ2-1, with 10 nucleotides matching TRBD2. Sequencing used PBMCs or a T cell subset sorted from them (not recorded which). This receptor was identified in a man aged 18 to 30 who had mild COVID-19 (a few samples of this study predate the infection). Cell type and time point are not known. As DNA, the CDR3 is TGTGCCAGCAGCCCCCACAGCGGGGGGGTCGATGAGCAGTTCTTC. Translating it yields CASSPHSGGVDEQFF.